These 24 T cell receptor beta chains were sequenced from one sample in a study of blood T cell repertoires in COVID-19. Assay used: immunoSEQ multiplex PCR; TCRdb lists only in-frame clones, some missing. Here the sample spans about 210,000 clones, about four fifths being singletons. The sequenced material came from peripheral blood. The receptors come from a woman in her 50s with active or convalescent COVID-19.

This chain uses TRBV29-1 with TRBJ1-1; 8 bases map to TRBD1. With V trimmed by 7 bases and J by 1 base, 5 bases remained unmatched. The V gene's germline CDR1 is SQVTM and CDR2 ANQGSEA. This CDR3 has 13 residues. CDR3 nucleotides: TGCAGCGCGTGGACAGGGACGAACACTGAAGCTTTCTTT. It codes for CSAWTGTNTEAFF.

As DNA, the CDR3 is TGTGCCACCAGTGATGCCACCAGGGGCAGGGATCAAGAGACCCAGTACTTC. It specifies CATSDATRGRDQETQYF. This chain connects TRBV24-1 to TRBJ2-5; D perhaps matches TRBD1 (6 bases). This CDR3 region has 17 residues. Germline loops: CDR1 KGHDR, CDR2 SFDVKD. Trimming removed 3 bases from V and 2 bases from J, with 18 bases in between.

This clone has a single count. V is TRBV19 and J is TRBJ1-2; 10 bases map to TRBD1. J lost 3 bases, V lost 4 bases, and 5 bases had no gene match. Germline V lookup: CDR1 LNHDA, CDR2 SQIVND (reference sequence). This CDR3 region has 15 residues. The CDR3 protein is CASSTGTGEHYGYTF. CDR3 sequence (DNA): TGTGCCAGTAGTACCGGGACAGGGGAACACTATGGCTACACCTTC.

The genes are TRBV30 and TRBJ1-5; 7 positions agree with TRBD1. With 0 bases clipped from V and 2 bases from J, the junction kept 1 base outside the gene matches. Germline assignment: CDR1 GTSNPN and CDR2 SVGIG (reference sequence). This CDR3 comprises 14 residues. The chain's CDR3 is CAWSVQGGNQPQHF. The CDR3 DNA reads TGTGCCTGGAGTGTGCAGGGGGGCAATCAGCCCCAGCATTTT.

The chain links TRBV4-2 to TRBJ1-2; 7 bases align to TRBD1. Per germline, CDR1 LGHNA and CDR2 YNFKEQ. CDR3 length: 16 residues. Unmatched junction bases numbered 11, after V lost 1 base and J lost 6 bases. CDR3 in amino acids: CASSQGPQGGYDGYTF. DNA of the CDR3: TGTGCCAGCAGCCAAGGCCCTCAGGGGGGTTACGATGGCTACACCTTC.

The chain has TRBV6-2 or TRBV6-3 and TRBJ2-1; D not resolved. V lost 6 bases and J lost 0, with 9 bases in between. Germline CDR1 MNHEY, CDR2 SVGEGT. There are 14 residues in the CDR3. CDR3 coding DNA: TGTGCCAGCAGACCTCACAGCTCCTACAATGAGCAGTTCTTC. Translating gives CASRPHSSYNEQFF.

The chain recombines TRBV12-3 or TRBV12-4 with TRBJ1-6; 7 nucleotides agree with TRBD1. With V trimmed by 6 bases and J by 7 bases, 3 bases remained unmatched. CDR3 length: 13 residues. The CDR3 nucleotides are TGTGCCAGCAGCGAGACAGGGAATTCACCCCTCCACTTT. It codes for CASSETGNSPLHF.

The V gene is TRBV7-9, the J gene TRBJ2-3; 9 bases are a match to TRBD2. The germline CDR1 and CDR2 sequences are SEHNR and FQNEAQ (reference sequence). V shed 4 bases and J 6 bases; nucleotides not matched to a gene: 5. The CDR3 loop spans 14 amino acids. The CDR3 is CASSSLAGVDTQYF. The CDR3 DNA follows: TGTGCCAGCAGCTCCTTAGCGGGGGTTGATACGCAGTATTTT.

The chain is built from TRBV7-3 and TRBJ1-1, with unresolved D. V lost 5 bases to trimming and J lost 10 bases, with 20 bases between them. The CDR3 is made up of 14 amino acids. Germline loops: CDR1 SGHTA, CDR2 FQGTGA. The CDR3 DNA follows: TGTGCCAGCAGCCTAGGAGGACCGGCCTATGGAGCTTTCTTT. Its translation is CASSLGGPAYGAFF.

This clone was observed a few times. The rearrangement uses TRBV5-4 and TRBJ1-2; 10 bases line up with TRBD1. J gave up 7 bases and V 0 bases, and 3 bases lay outside the gene matches. The CDR3 is 14 amino acids. In germline, CDR1 is SGHNT, CDR2 YYREEE (reference sequence). CDR3 amino acids: CASSLGQGASGYTF. The CDR3 DNA reads as TGTGCCAGCAGCTTGGGACAGGGGGCAAGTGGCTACACCTTC.

The chain combines TRBV6-5 with TRBJ1-2; weak D call: TRBD1 (6 bases). This CDR3 comprises 13 residues. Germline V gives CDR1 MNHEY, CDR2 SVGAGI. V lost 6 bases and J lost 2, with 10 bases in between. This chain's CDR3 is CASSLGTNYGYTF. CDR3 sequence (DNA): TGTGCCAGCAGCCTGGGGACAAACTATGGCTACACCTTC.

J is TRBJ2-1 and V is TRBV3-1 (or the pseudogene TRBV3-2); 10 bases align to TRBD2. There are 18 residues in the CDR3. Germline CDR1 reads LGHDT; CDR2 reads YNNKEL (reference sequence). V shed 1 base, J shed 2 bases, and the junction held 8 bases outside the gene matches. CDR3 nucleotides: TGTGCCAGCAGCCAAGTCGGACTAGCGGTCCCGACCTACAATGAGCAGTTCTTC. This gives the protein CASSQVGLAVPTYNEQFF.

This clone was counted only a few times. The V gene is TRBV5-1, the J gene TRBJ2-2, with 7 bases matching TRBD1. Unmatched junction bases numbered 6, after V lost 4 bases and J lost 3 bases. Germline V CDR1 and CDR2: SGHRS, YFSETQ. The CDR3 contains 15 residues. For the CDR3, the DNA is TGCGCCAGCAGCGCGGTCCAGGGGGACACCGGGGAGCTGTTTTTT. Translating it yields CASSAVQGDTGELFF.

The gene calls are TRBV6-5 and TRBJ1-4; TRBD1 is a possible D gene (6 bases). This CDR3 region has 14 residues. The V and J ends lost 6 bases and 1 base respectively, with 9 bases between them. Looked up from germline, CDR1 is MNHEY and CDR2 is SVGAGI. CDR3 nucleotide sequence: TGTGCCAGCAGAAAACAGGGAACTAATGAAAAACTGTTTTTT. Protein product: CASRKQGTNEKLFF.

The CDR3 nucleotides are TGCGCCAGCAGCACACTAGCGGGACATTTGGAGACCCAGTACTTC. It yields the protein CASSTLAGHLETQYF. This rearrangement joins TRBV5-1 to TRBJ2-5, with 10 bases identical to TRBD2. In germline, CDR1 is SGHRS, CDR2 YFSETQ. The CDR3 has 15 amino acids. Trimming removed 4 bases from V and 5 bases from J; junction bases left unmatched: 8.

As DNA, the CDR3 is TGTGCCAGCAGCTTGACCCTGGGACAGGCCTCCTACGAGCAGTACTTC. This translates into CASSLTLGQASYEQYF. V and J are TRBV5-4 and TRBJ2-7; 8 positions match TRBD1. The germline gives CDR1 SGHNT, CDR2 YYREEE (reference sequence). CDR3 size: 16 residues. The V and J ends lost 1 base and 0 bases, in that order; junction bases with no gene match: 6.

The V and J genes are TRBV7-9 and TRBJ2-3; 7 bases line up with TRBD1. This CDR3 spans 15 amino acids. Germline V lookup: CDR1 SEHNR, CDR2 FQNEAQ (reference sequence). J gave up 2 bases and V 8 bases, and 10 bases lay outside the gene matches. CDR3 nucleotides: TGTGCCAGCCGTACCGTAGGGGGCTTCACAGATACGCAGTATTTT. This encodes CASRTVGGFTDTQYF.

This sequence joins TRBV5-1 and TRBJ2-4, with D perhaps matching TRBD1 (6 bases). Germline-derived CDR1 and CDR2 are SGHRS and YFSETQ. This CDR3 is 14 amino acids long. V was trimmed by 7 bases and J by 9 bases, leaving 20 bases between them. The CDR3 here is CASGPAQGYGIQYF. CDR3 in DNA: TGCGCCAGCGGCCCAGCACAGGGTTACGGCATTCAGTACTTC.

The chain uses TRBV6-6 and TRBJ1-4; D is unresolved. Trimming shortened V by 6 bases and J by 5 bases, and 13 bases separated the two germline ends. CDR1 is MNHNY and CDR2 is SVGAGI in the germline V gene (reference sequence). This CDR3 spans 14 amino acids. As DNA, the CDR3 is TGTGCCAGCAGGCCACCCCTCGGGAATGAAAAACTGTTTTTT. Translation gives CASRPPLGNEKLFF.

This clone was observed a handful of times. The chain employs TRBV19 and TRBJ1-5; D is uncertain. V lost 6 bases and J 5 bases, leaving 11 bases between the germline ends. CDR1 LNHDA and CDR2 SQIVND come from the germline V gene (reference sequence). The CDR3 extends over 13 amino acids. CDR3 sequence: CASSSNGDQPQHF. As DNA, the CDR3 is TGTGCCAGTAGCTCAAACGGAGATCAGCCCCAGCATTTT.

This clone showed up many times. V and J are TRBV12-3 or TRBV12-4 and TRBJ1-2, with 8 bases that match TRBD1. The CDR3 spans 12 residues. V shed 6 bases and J 8 bases; nucleotides not matched to a gene: 5. In DNA form, the CDR3 reads TGTGCCAGCAGGGACAGGGAAGCAGGCTACACCTTC. Translation gives CASRDREAGYTF.

The V call is TRBV5-1, the J call TRBJ2-1, with 7 positions matching TRBD1. The length of the CDR3 is 15 residues. CDR1 and CDR2 from the germline V gene are SGHRS and YFSETQ. J lost 3 bases, V lost 4 bases, and 7 bases had no gene match. The CDR3 spells CASSPQPGGYNEQFF. The CDR3 DNA follows: TGCGCCAGCAGCCCCCAACCAGGGGGCTACAATGAGCAGTTCTTC.

This clone was seen more than once but under ten times. This chain uses TRBV10-1 with TRBJ2-5; D is perhaps TRBD1 (6 bases). Germline V lookup: CDR1 WNHNN, CDR2 SYGVQD (reference sequence). The CDR3 spans 14 residues. Trimming cost V 2 bases and J 7 bases, with 14 bases left between them. CDR3 DNA sequence: TGCGCCAGCAGTGAGGGACAGAATCAGGGGACCCAGTACTTC. Its protein is CASSEGQNQGTQYF.

The chain joins TRBV5-1 to TRBJ1-6; 11 bases match TRBD1. CDR3 size: 17 residues. CDR1 and CDR2 from the germline V gene are SGHRS and YFSETQ. After removal of 0 bases from V and 7 bases from J, the junction contained 6 bases not matched to a gene. The CDR3 region is CASSLGPGTGGNSPLHF. CDR3 bases: TGCGCCAGCAGCTTGGGACCTGGGACAGGGGGGAATTCACCCCTCCACTTT.